The clone carrying this TCR beta chain has more than one count but fewer than ten. Its antigen remains unknown. The CDR3 loop spans 16 amino acids. The ends were cut back, 5 bases at V and 5 bases at J, with 21 bases in the middle. CDR1 and CDR2 from the germline V gene are WSHSY and SAAADI. The data originate from a study of identical twins. General observations from the study: While abundant cord blood beta clonotypes carried fewer insertions, memory repertoires showed no such pattern.

MiXCR, run by TCRdb on the 5' RACE reads, gives a single entry per CDR3 protein. This repertoire shows some 500,000 distinct CDR3 sequences, roughly an eighth found once; its top ten account for approximately 0.98%. This same sample was also taken into another study, of yellow fever vaccine responses in identical twins. That paper adds: Reported findings indicate that twins' vaccine T cell responses seemed partially convergent, partially personalized.

The source material was CD4+ T cells sorted from blood. The clonotype originates from a woman in her late teens or twenties in good health. V usage is TRBV10-2 and J usage is TRBJ2-5; tentatively, D is TRBD1 or TRBD2 (5 bases each). DNA of the CDR3: TGCGCCAGCAGTCGGGGACGGTGGCGGTGGTCGGAGACCCAGTACTTC. This gives the protein CASSRGRWRWSETQYF.